This T cell receptor (beta chain) is drawn from a study of T cell responses to AZD1222 COVID-19 vaccine. This clone was detected only once. Only in-frame clones appear in the TCRdb table, and some are missing; sequencing was by immunoSEQ multiplex PCR. The sample holds roughly 120,000 clones, about 90% seen once. The CDR3 sequence is 14 residues long. The V and J ends lost 6 bases and 8 bases, in that order; junction bases with no gene match: 9. CDR1 is MNHEY and CDR2 is SVGAGI in the germline V gene. The clonotype comes from an adult in good health. The gene calls are TRBV6-5 and TRBJ2-1; 8 bases are a match to TRBD1. Here the sequenced sample was peripheral blood, taken on day 0 of AZD1222 vaccination. For the CDR3, the DNA is TGTGCCAGCAGGATGCAGGGGGCGAGCGATGAGCAGTTCTTC. Translated, it gives CASRMQGASDEQFF.